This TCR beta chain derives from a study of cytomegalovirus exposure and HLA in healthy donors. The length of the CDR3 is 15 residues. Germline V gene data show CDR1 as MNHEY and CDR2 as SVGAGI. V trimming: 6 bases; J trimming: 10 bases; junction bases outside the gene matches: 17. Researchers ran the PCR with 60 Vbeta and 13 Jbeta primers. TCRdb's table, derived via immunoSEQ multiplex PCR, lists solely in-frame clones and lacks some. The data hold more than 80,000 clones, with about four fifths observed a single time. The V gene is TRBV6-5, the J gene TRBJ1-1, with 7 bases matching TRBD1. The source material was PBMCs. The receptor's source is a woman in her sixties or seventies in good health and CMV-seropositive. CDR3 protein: CASSLGQNYRGGAFF. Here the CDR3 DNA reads TGTGCCAGCAGCCTGGGACAGAACTACCGGGGGGGAGCTTTCTTT.